This entry lists 30 T cell receptor beta chains sequenced from one sample in a study of T-cell memory formation after mild COVID-19. TCRdb re-called the 5' RACE reads with MiXCR, one entry per CDR3 protein. The sample holds under 35,000 distinct CDR3 sequences; 15% to 20% are singletons and the top ten take 1.3% to 1.5%. Sequenced input: PBMCs or a T cell subset sorted from them (not recorded which). These receptors originate from an adult who had mild COVID-19 (a few samples of this study predate the infection). Cell type and time point are not known.

This clonotype was counted ten times or more. The V call is TRBV19, the J call TRBJ1-1; D is unresolved. V dropped 5 bases and J dropped 1 base, with 14 bases sitting between them. CDR1 is LNHDA, CDR2 SQIVND, per germline (reference sequence). The CDR3 spans 15 residues. CDR3 nucleotide sequence: TGTGCCAGTAGTGACTACACCGGAGGGAACACTGAAGCTTTCTTT. Its translation is CASSDYTGGNTEAFF.

This clonotype has only a few counts. The chain is built from TRBV19 and TRBJ1-1; possible D gene TRBD1, 5 bases. CDR1 and CDR2 (germline): LNHDA, SQIVND (reference sequence). The germline V and J ends were trimmed by 1 base and 1 base, with 10 bases remaining between them. The CDR3 has 15 residues. The CDR3 loop reads CASSIVWGTNTEAFF. As DNA, the CDR3 is TGTGCCAGTAGTATAGTGTGGGGCACGAACACTGAAGCTTTCTTT. Full variable domain (outside the CDR3, taken from reference TRBV19 and TRBJ1-1): DGGITQSPKYLFRKEGQNVTLSCEQNLNHDAMYWYRQDPGQGLRLIYYSQIVNDFQKGDIAEGYSVSREKKESFPLTVTSAQKNPTAFYLCASSIVWGTNTEAFFGQGTRLTVV.

In this sample, this clonotype turned up many times. The V gene is TRBV6-5, the J gene TRBJ2-2; D unresolved. The CDR3 runs 18 residues. From germline, CDR1 is MNHEY and CDR2 SVGAGI. With 3 bases removed from V and 4 bases from J, the gap between germline ends came to 21 bases. CDR3 nucleotide sequence: TGTGCCAGCAGTTATCGCAGCCTCCCAGGCCCTTCCACCGGGGAGCTGTTTTTT. It translates to CASSYRSLPGPSTGELFF.

Sample share makes this clonotype medium-sized (0.01 to 0.1%). CDR3 sequence reads: CASRAGRTQETQYF. The CDR3 DNA reads as TGTGCCAGCAGAGCGGGGCGGACCCAAGAGACCCAGTACTTC. V gene TRBV6-5 combines with J gene TRBJ2-5; the match to TRBD2 covers 7 bases. V shed 6 bases and J 1 base; nucleotides not matched to a gene: 5. This CDR3 contains 14 residues. CDR1 and CDR2 from the germline V gene are MNHEY and SVGAGI.

V usage is TRBV5-1 and J usage is TRBJ2-7; 9 nucleotides align to TRBD2. Germline values: CDR1 SGHRS, CDR2 YFSETQ. The CDR3 covers 20 residues. J was trimmed by 3 bases and V by 4 bases; bases with no gene match: 23. DNA for the CDR3: TGCGCCAGCAGCCCGCCCCCGGGACTAGCCGACGGAGGGGGTATCTACGAGCAGTACTTC. This sequence encodes CASSPPPGLADGGGIYEQYF. The variable domain in full, completed from reference TRBV5-1 and TRBJ2-7, reads KAGVTQTPRYLIKTRGQQVTLSCSPISGHRSVSWYQQTPGQGLQFLFEYFSETQRNKGNFPGRFSGRQFSNSRSEMNVSTLELGDSALYLCASSPPPGLADGGGIYEQYFGPGTRLTVT.

J is TRBJ2-7 and V is TRBV27, with 9 bases matching TRBD1. With 5 bases clipped from V and 0 bases from J, the junction kept 5 bases outside the gene matches. CDR1 and CDR2 (germline): MNHEY, SMNVEV (reference sequence). The length of the CDR3 is 15 residues. The DNA of the CDR3 is TGTGCCAGCAGTGTCGACAGGGGGAGCTCCTACGAGCAGTACTTC. Protein product: CASSVDRGSSYEQYF.

This clonotype showed up many times. The CDR3 is CASSSTGDGAMNTEAFF. Here the CDR3 DNA reads TGCGCCAGCAGCTCGACAGGGGATGGGGCCATGAACACTGAAGCTTTCTTT. The rearrangement links TRBV5-1 to TRBJ1-1; TRBD1 aligns across 8 bases. The CDR3 covers 17 residues. The trim removed 3 bases at V and 0 bases at J, leaving 10 bases unmatched. Germline V gene sequence: CDR1 SGHRS, CDR2 YFSETQ.

Many counts were recorded for this clonotype. The chain recombines TRBV5-1 with TRBJ2-2; possibly TRBD2 for D (5 bases). This CDR3 has 18 amino acids. Deletions cut 5 bases from V and 5 bases from J, with 25 bases between. Germline assignment: CDR1 SGHRS and CDR2 YFSETQ. The CDR3 coding sequence is TGCGCCAGCAGGACGACGAGGCAAAGCGTGTCGGGAACCGGGGAGCTGTTTTTT. This encodes CASRTTRQSVSGTGELFF. The variable domain in full, with the rest retrieved from reference TRBV5-1 and TRBJ2-2, is KAGVTQTPRYLIKTRGQQVTLSCSPISGHRSVSWYQQTPGQGLQFLFEYFSETQRNKGNFPGRFSGRQFSNSRSEMNVSTLELGDSALYLCASRTTRQSVSGTGELFFGEGSRLTVL.

In its sample, this clonotype was seen many times. The chain links TRBV7-3 to TRBJ2-2; a weak D match, TRBD2 (6 bases). Germline V gene lookup returns CDR1 SGHTA and CDR2 FQGTGA. The CDR3 loop spans 12 amino acids. With 5 bases removed from V and 10 bases from J, the gap between germline ends came to 11 bases. The CDR3 nucleotides read TGTGCCAGCAGCCCTCCGGGAGAGGAGCTGTTTTTT. Residues: CASSPPGEELFF.

This clonotype occurred many times. The chain has TRBV7-9 and TRBJ2-3; no reliable D call. V was shortened by 5 bases and J by 0 bases, with 12 bases between the two germline ends. The CDR3 contains 15 residues. Looked up from germline, CDR1 is SEHNR and CDR2 is FQNEAQ (reference sequence). The CDR3 coding sequence is TGTGCCAGCAGCCAAGGGCGGTCTAGCACAGATACGCAGTATTTT. Protein product: CASSQGRSSTDTQYF. Full variable domain (rest looked up from reference TRBV7-9 and TRBJ2-3): DTGVSQNPRHKITKRGQNVTFRCDPISEHNRLYWYRQTLGQGPEFLTYFQNEAQLEKSRLLSDRFSAERPKGSFSTLEIQRTEQGDSAMYLCASSQGRSSTDTQYFGPGTRLTVL.

This clonotype has a count of ten or more. This rearrangement joins TRBV12-3 or TRBV12-4 to TRBJ2-2, with D uncertain. The CDR3 is 13 amino acids. V lost 7 bases to trimming and J lost 5 bases, with 11 bases between them. CDR3 region: CASKPLGTGELFF. DNA of the CDR3: TGTGCCAGCAAACCCCTAGGAACCGGGGAGCTGTTTTTT.

This clonotype rates as medium-sized. V usage is TRBV18 and J usage is TRBJ2-1; maybe TRBD2 (5 bases). Trimming left V 0 bases short and J 0 bases short, with 6 bases between. The CDR3 consists of 15 residues. The germline gives CDR1 KGHSH, CDR2 LQKENI. The CDR3 bases are TGTGCCAGCTCACCACCAGGGAGCTCCTACAATGAGCAGTTCTTC. Translating it yields CASSPPGSSYNEQFF.

In this sample, this clonotype turned up once. J is TRBJ1-1 and V is TRBV5-4, with D tentatively TRBD1 (5 bases). The V gene lost 4 bases and the J gene lost 7 bases, with 14 bases spanning the gap. The CDR3 loop spans 13 amino acids. Germline-derived CDR1 and CDR2 are SGHNT and YYREEE (reference sequence). The CDR3 coding sequence is TGTGCCAGCAGCATCGACAGTTCCAATGAAGCTTTCTTT. Its translation: CASSIDSSNEAFF.

In this sample, this clonotype turned up a few times. DNA of the CDR3: TGTGCCAGCGGAAAATGGGCAGGGGGGAATTCACCCCTCCACTTT. Protein product: CASGKWAGGNSPLHF. This chain uses TRBV5-5 with TRBJ1-6, with TRBD1 matching over 7 bases. Germline trimming cut 7 bases from V and 7 bases from J; bases unmatched to any gene: 11. The germline V gene encodes CDR1 SGHKS and CDR2 YYEKEE (reference sequence). This CDR3 is 15 amino acids long. The entire variable domain, with the rest obtained from reference TRBV5-5 and TRBJ1-6, is as follows: DAGVTQSPTHLIKTRGQQVTLRCSPISGHKSVSWYQQVLGQGPQFIFQYYEKEERGRGNFPDRFSARQFPNYSSELNVNALLLGDSALYLCASGKWAGGNSPLHFGNGTRLTVT.

This clonotype was detected ten times or more. V is TRBV5-1 and J is TRBJ2-1, with 14 nucleotides matching TRBD2. Germline-derived CDR1 and CDR2 are SGHRS and YFSETQ. This CDR3 is 17 amino acids long. V was clipped by 2 bases and J by 5 bases; unmatched bases: 6. The CDR3 loop is CASSFLGLAGGHNEQFF. The CDR3 region has the DNA TGCGCCAGCAGCTTTTTAGGACTAGCGGGAGGACACAATGAGCAGTTCTTC.

This clonotype came up many times. V is TRBV30 and J is TRBJ1-6; D not certain. The CDR3 is 15 amino acids. The germline gives CDR1 GTSNPN, CDR2 SVGIG (reference sequence). Trimming took off 2 bases at V and 0 bases at J, with 8 bases between the two ends. The CDR3 is CAWSFGSSYNSPLHF. In nucleotides, the CDR3 is TGTGCCTGGAGTTTTGGGAGCTCCTATAATTCACCCCTCCACTTT. Variable domain in full (rest from reference TRBV30 and TRBJ1-6): SQTIHQWPATLVQPVGSPLSLECTVEGTSNPNLYWYRQAAGRGLQLLFYSVGIGQISSEVPQNLSASRPQDRQFILSSKKLLLSDSGFYLCAWSFGSSYNSPLHFGNGTRLTVT.

This rearrangement joins TRBV10-3 to TRBJ1-1; possibly TRBD1 for D (5 bases). Deletions cut 2 bases from V and 11 bases from J, with 24 bases between. The CDR3 consists of 16 residues. Looked up from germline, CDR1 is ENHRY and CDR2 is SYGVKD. The CDR3 region is CAISEPEPGPDGVAFF. The CDR3 region has the DNA TGTGCCATCAGTGAGCCGGAGCCGGGACCGGATGGAGTCGCTTTCTTT.

This clonotype was seen at least ten times. V and J are TRBV7-3 and TRBJ2-1; a possible D gene is TRBD1 (6 bases). CDR3 size: 16 residues. V lost 5 bases, J lost 4 bases, and 18 bases lay in between. Germline CDR1 SGHTA, CDR2 FQGTGA. The CDR3 coding sequence is TGTGCCAGCAGCATAGGGGGAGCCTCCACTTACAATGAGCAGTTCTTC. Residues: CASSIGGASTYNEQFF.

This clonotype was observed many times. This chain links TRBV27 with TRBJ2-1; 7 bases agree with TRBD2. Germline loops: CDR1 MNHEY, CDR2 SMNVEV (reference sequence). The CDR3 contains 15 residues. The junction had 10 bases not matched to a gene; V was cut back by 5 bases and J by 6 bases. The CDR3 reads CASSPQGLVSNEQFF. Here the CDR3 DNA reads TGTGCCAGCAGTCCCCAAGGACTAGTTAGCAATGAGCAGTTCTTC.

This clonotype was seen repeatedly, ten times or more. The chain is built from TRBV6-5 and TRBJ1-2; TRBD1 matches 7 bases. This CDR3 contains 15 residues. Germline-derived CDR1 and CDR2 are MNHEY and SVGAGI. The V segment lost 7 bases and the J segment 2 bases; nucleotides outside the gene matches: 10. The CDR3 loop reads CASTDRDRVNYGYTF. For the CDR3, the DNA is TGTGCCAGCACCGACCGGGACAGAGTCAACTATGGCTACACCTTC.

This clonotype occurred many times. In DNA form, the CDR3 reads TGTGCCAGCAGCTTAGGCCGGGCAATGAACTATGGCTACACCTTC. The encoded protein is CASSLGRAMNYGYTF. The chain combines TRBV13 with TRBJ1-2, with D uncertain. Trimming removed 0 bases at V and 2 bases at J, with 10 bases between. This CDR3 comprises 15 residues. Per the germline V gene, CDR1 is PRHDT and CDR2 is FYEKMQ (reference sequence). The full variable domain, rest sourced from reference TRBV13 and TRBJ1-2, is AAGVIQSPRHLIKEKRETATLKCYPIPRHDTVYWYQQGPGQDPQFLISFYEKMQSDKGSIPDRFSAQQFSDYHSELNMSSLELGDSALYFCASSLGRAMNYGYTFGSGTRLTVV.

This sequence joins TRBV20-1 and TRBJ1-5, with TRBD1 matching over 12 bases. The V and J ends lost 2 bases and 5 bases, in that order; junction bases with no gene match: 4. CDR1 and CDR2 (germline): DFQATT, SNEGSKA (reference sequence). This CDR3 has 15 amino acids. DNA of the CDR3: TGCAGTGCTAGACTGGGACAGGGGGCCTATCAGCCCCAGCATTTT. It yields the protein CSARLGQGAYQPQHF.

CDR3 sequence: CASSLDREQPQHF. CDR3 nucleotides: TGTGCCAGCAGTTTGGACAGGGAACAGCCCCAGCATTTT. V usage is TRBV7-9 and J usage is TRBJ1-5; TRBD1 matches at 8 bases. CDR3 length: 13 amino acids. Germline V gene data show CDR1 as SEHNR and CDR2 as FQNEAQ (reference sequence). After removal of 6 bases from V and 7 bases from J, the junction contained 5 bases not matched to a gene.

Many counts were recorded for this clonotype. In DNA form, the CDR3 reads TGCGCCAGCAGCCAAGATCCAGGACGGAACACCGGGGAGCTGTTTTTT. It encodes CASSQDPGRNTGELFF. J is TRBJ2-2 and V is TRBV4-1; D is undetermined. The V gene lost 0 bases and the J gene lost 1 base, with 9 bases spanning the gap. Germline V gene sequence: CDR1 MGHRA, CDR2 YSYEKL. This CDR3 region has 16 residues.

This clonotype appeared many times. V gene TRBV9 combines with J gene TRBJ2-5; 8 nucleotides agree with TRBD2. The CDR3 consists of 14 residues. From germline, CDR1 is SGDLS and CDR2 YYNGEE. Trimming at V came to 4 bases and at J to 5 bases, leaving 7 bases not matched to a gene. CDR3 loop: CASSPGTSVETQYF. CDR3 coding DNA: TGTGCCAGCAGCCCGGGGACTAGTGTGGAGACCCAGTACTTC.

This chain uses TRBV18 with TRBJ1-1; D is unresolved. Trimming left V 3 bases short and J 3 bases short, with 5 bases between. This CDR3 region has 12 residues. The V gene's germline CDR1 is KGHSH and CDR2 LQKENI. DNA for the CDR3: TGTGCCAGCTCACCGGACGACACTGAAGCTTTCTTT. As protein: CASSPDDTEAFF.

In this sample, this clonotype turned up many times. CDR3 region: CASSPQTQISGTEAFF. CDR3 sequence (DNA): TGTGCCAGCTCACCCCAAACACAAATCTCGGGGACTGAAGCTTTCTTT. The chain has TRBV18 and TRBJ1-1; unclear D gene. CDR3 length equals 16 residues. Germline-derived CDR1 and CDR2 are KGHSH and LQKENI. V was cut by 3 bases and J by 5 bases, with 19 bases left in between.

There are many counts of this clonotype. CDR3 amino acids: CASSLVGGPGELFF. The CDR3 DNA reads as TGCGCCAGCAGCTTGGTCGGGGGACCGGGGGAGCTGTTTTTT. V usage is TRBV5-1 and J usage is TRBJ2-2; TRBD2 might be the D (6 bases). The V gene lost 0 bases and the J gene lost 8 bases, with 11 bases spanning the gap. The CDR3 runs 14 residues. Germline lookup yields CDR1 SGHRS and CDR2 YFSETQ.

The chain recombines TRBV3-1 with TRBJ2-5, with TRBD2 matching over 15 bases. There are 14 residues in the CDR3. Germline V gives CDR1 LGHDT, CDR2 YNNKEL (reference sequence). V lost 6 bases and J lost 9; bases outside the gene matches: 5. The CDR3 region is CASRGTSGGSSQYF. CDR3 nucleotide sequence: TGTGCCAGCAGGGGGACTAGCGGGGGGTCCTCCCAGTACTTC.

In its sample, this clonotype was seen many times. The rearrangement links TRBV19 to TRBJ1-1, with no clear D. Looked up from germline, CDR1 is LNHDA and CDR2 is SQIVND (reference sequence). The CDR3 is made up of 14 amino acids. Trimming took off 3 bases at V and 3 bases at J, with 11 bases between the two ends. CDR3 nucleotides: TGTGCCAGTAGTATCGCGGTAGGAGACACTGAAGCTTTCTTT. Amino acid sequence: CASSIAVGDTEAFF.